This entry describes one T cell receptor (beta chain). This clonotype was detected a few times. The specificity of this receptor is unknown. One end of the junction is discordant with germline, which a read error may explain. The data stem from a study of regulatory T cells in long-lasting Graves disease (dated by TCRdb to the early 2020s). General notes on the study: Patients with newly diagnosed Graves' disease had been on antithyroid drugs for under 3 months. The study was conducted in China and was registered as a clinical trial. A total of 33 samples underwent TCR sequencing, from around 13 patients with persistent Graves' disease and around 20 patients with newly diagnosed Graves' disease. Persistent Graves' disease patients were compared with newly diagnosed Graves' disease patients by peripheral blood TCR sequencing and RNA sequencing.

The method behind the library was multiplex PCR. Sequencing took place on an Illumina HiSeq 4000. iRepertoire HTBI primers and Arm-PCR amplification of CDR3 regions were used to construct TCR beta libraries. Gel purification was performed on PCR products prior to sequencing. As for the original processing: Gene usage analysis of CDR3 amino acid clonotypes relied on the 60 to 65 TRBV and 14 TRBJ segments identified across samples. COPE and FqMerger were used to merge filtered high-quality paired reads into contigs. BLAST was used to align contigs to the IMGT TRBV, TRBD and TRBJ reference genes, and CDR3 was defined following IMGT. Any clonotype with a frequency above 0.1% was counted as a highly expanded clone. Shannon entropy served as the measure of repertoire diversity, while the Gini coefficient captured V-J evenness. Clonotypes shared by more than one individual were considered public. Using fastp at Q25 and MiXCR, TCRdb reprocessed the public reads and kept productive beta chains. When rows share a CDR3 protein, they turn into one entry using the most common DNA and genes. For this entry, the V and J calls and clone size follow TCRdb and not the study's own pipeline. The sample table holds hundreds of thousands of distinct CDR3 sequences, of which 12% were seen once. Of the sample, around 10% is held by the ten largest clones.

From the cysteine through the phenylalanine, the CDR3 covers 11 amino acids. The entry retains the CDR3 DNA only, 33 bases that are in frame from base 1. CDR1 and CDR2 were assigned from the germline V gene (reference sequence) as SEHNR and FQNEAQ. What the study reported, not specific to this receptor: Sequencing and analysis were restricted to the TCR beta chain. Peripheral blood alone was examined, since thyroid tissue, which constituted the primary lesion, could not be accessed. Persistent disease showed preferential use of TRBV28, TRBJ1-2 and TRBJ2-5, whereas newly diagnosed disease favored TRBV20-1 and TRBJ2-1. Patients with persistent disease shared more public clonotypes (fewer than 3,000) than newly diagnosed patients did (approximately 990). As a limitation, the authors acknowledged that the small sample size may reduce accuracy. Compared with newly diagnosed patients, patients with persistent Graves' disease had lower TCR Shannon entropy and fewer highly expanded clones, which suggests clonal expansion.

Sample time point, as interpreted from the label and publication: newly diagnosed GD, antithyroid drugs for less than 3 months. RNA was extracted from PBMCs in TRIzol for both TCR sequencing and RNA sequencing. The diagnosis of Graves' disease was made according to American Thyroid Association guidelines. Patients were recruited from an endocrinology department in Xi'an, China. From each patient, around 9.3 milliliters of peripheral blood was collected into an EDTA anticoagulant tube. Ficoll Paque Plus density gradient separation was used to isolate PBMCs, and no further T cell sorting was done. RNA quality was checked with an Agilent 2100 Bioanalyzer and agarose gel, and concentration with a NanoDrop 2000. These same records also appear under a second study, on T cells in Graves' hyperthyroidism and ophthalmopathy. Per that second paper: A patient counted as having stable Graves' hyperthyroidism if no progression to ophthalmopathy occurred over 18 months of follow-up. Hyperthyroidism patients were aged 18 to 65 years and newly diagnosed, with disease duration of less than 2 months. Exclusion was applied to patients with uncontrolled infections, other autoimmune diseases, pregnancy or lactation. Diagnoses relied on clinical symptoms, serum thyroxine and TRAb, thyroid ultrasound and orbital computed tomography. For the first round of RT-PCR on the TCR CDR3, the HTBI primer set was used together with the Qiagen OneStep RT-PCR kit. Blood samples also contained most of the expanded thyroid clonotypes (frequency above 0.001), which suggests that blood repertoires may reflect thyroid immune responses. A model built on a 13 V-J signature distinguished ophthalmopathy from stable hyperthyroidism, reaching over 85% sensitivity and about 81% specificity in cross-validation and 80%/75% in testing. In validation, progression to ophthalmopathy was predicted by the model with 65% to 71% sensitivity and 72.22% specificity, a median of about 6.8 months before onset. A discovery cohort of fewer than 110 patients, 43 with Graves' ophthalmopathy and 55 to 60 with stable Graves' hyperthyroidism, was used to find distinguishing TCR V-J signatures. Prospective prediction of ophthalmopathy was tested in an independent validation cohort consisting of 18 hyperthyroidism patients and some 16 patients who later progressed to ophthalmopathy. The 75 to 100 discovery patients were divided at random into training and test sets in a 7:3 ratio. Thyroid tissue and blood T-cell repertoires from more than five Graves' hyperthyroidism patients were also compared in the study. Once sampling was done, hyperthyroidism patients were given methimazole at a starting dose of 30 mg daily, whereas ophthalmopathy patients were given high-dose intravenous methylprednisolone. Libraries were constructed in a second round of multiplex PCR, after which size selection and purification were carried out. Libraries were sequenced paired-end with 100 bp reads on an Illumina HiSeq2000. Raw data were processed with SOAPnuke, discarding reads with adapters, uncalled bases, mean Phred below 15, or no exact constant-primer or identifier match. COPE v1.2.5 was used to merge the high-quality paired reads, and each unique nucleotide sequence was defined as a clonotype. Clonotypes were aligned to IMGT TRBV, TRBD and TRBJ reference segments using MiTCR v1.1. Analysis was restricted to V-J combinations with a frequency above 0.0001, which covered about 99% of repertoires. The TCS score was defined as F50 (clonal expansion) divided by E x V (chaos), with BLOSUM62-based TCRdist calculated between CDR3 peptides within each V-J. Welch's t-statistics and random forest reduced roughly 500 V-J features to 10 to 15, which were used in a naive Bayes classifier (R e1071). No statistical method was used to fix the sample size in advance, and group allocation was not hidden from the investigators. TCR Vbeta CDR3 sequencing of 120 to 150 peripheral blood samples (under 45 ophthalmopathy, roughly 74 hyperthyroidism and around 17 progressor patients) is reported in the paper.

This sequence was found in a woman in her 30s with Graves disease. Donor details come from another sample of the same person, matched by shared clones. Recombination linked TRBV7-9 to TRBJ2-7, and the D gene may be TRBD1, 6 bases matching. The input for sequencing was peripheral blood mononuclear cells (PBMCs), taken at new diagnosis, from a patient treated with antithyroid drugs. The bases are TGTGCCAGCAGTTTCCAGGGGCACCTTGATTTC. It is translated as CASSFQGHLDF.